This TCR beta chain was retrieved from a study of blood T cell repertoires in COVID-19. Study information: The United States, Italy and Spain provided the acute and convalescent COVID-19 samples.

In this sample, this clone turned up once. Participants were aged about 18 to 90 years, lived in over 20 US areas, and enrolled virtually. Participants reported their clinical history, and cohort assignment relied on those reports. The germline V gene has CDR1 SGHAT and CDR2 FQNNGV. There are 16 residues in the CDR3. The trim removed 1 base at V and 4 bases at J, leaving 8 bases unmatched. Produced via immunoSEQ multiplex PCR; TCRdb's table is partial and in-frame only. This repertoire shows about 150,000 clones, about 86% found once; its top ten account for around 7.8%. Sequencing was done on a sample of PBMCs or T cells enriched from blood (not recorded which). This TCR was sampled from a man aged 50 or older who had recovered from COVID-19. This chain joins TRBV11-2 and TRBJ1-1; TRBD1 agrees at 8 bases. This chain's CDR3 is CASSLVGQGLGTEAFF. The CDR3, as DNA: TGTGCCAGCAGCTTAGTCGGACAGGGTCTCGGCACTGAAGCTTTCTTT. Drawing the rest from reference TRBV11-2 and TRBJ1-1, the complete variable domain is EAGVAQSPRYKIIEKRQSVAFWCNPISGHATLYWYQQILGQGPKLLIQFQNNGVVDDSQLPKDRFSAERLKGVDSTLKIQPAKLEDSAVYLCASSLVGQGLGTEAFFGQGTRLTVV.